Following are 13 T cell receptor beta chains from one sample sequenced in a study of T cells expressing NK-cell markers. TCRdb re-called the 5' RACE reads; every CDR3 protein appears as one record, without DNA. Its listing shows 150,000 to 200,000 distinct CDR3 sequences. The sample comprised blood T cells: a sorted CD56 or NKG2C T cell subset, CD4+ or CD8+ T cells, or bulk PBMC T cells (not recorded which). The origin of the receptors is a man aged 18 to 70 in good health.

The chain combines TRBV20-1 with TRBJ1-2. Germline V gives CDR1 DFQATT, CDR2 SNEGSKA (reference sequence). The CDR3 totals 12 residues. The CDR3: CSARYSNYGYTF.

CDR3 loop: CASSYTGGEDTEAFF. The J gene is TRBJ1-1, the V gene TRBV12-3 or TRBV12-4; as DNA is missing, the TRBD1 call by TCRdb cannot be tested. This CDR3 comprises 15 residues.

The genes are TRBV20-1 and TRBJ1-1; with no DNA, the TCRdb D assignment of TRBD1 cannot be verified. Germline V gives CDR1 DFQATT, CDR2 SNEGSKA (reference sequence). The CDR3 has 15 residues. The CDR3 region is CSARVRGTGYTEAFF.

The chain is built from TRBV5-4 and TRBJ1-2; TCRdb lists TRBD1, though no DNA is available to test this call. The CDR3 is made up of 13 amino acids. Germline values: CDR1 SGHNT, CDR2 YYREEE (reference sequence). CDR3 region: CASRPRTGGGYTF.

The rearrangement joins TRBV4-2 to TRBJ1-2. The CDR3 consists of 15 residues. Per germline, CDR1 LGHNA and CDR2 YNFKEQ. CDR3 protein: CASSQGPGGIEGYTF.

The chain carries TRBV27 and TRBJ2-5; the TCRdb D gene call, TRBD1, has no DNA to confirm it. CDR1 is MNHEY, CDR2 SMNVEV, per germline (reference sequence). The CDR3 consists of 16 residues. CDR3 region: CASSSRGFYGQETQYF.

CDR3 sequence reads: CASSLTSAAYEQYF. V usage is TRBV7-8 and J usage is TRBJ2-7; TCRdb picks TRBD2, but there is no DNA to check that call. Germline CDR1 and CDR2: SGHVS and FQNEAQ. The CDR3 is 14 residues long.

This chain joins TRBV2 and TRBJ2-7; TCRdb calls TRBD1, which cannot be checked without DNA. The CDR3 spans 12 residues. CDR1 SNHLY and CDR2 FYNNEI come from the germline V gene. The CDR3 loop is CATRQGPYEQYF.

The chain carries TRBV12-3 or TRBV12-4 and TRBJ2-3; TCRdb gives TRBD1 as the D gene, but with no DNA this cannot be confirmed. The CDR3 is made up of 14 amino acids. The CDR3 sequence is CASGGVGPTDTQYF.

This chain joins TRBV4-1 and TRBJ2-7; TCRdb's D gene call, TRBD2, goes unchecked for lack of DNA. The germline V gene has CDR1 MGHRA and CDR2 YSYEKL. The CDR3 totals 15 residues. The CDR3 region is CASSQAEGSTYEQYF.

The chain carries TRBV12-3 or TRBV12-4 and TRBJ2-1; the TRBD1 assignment by TCRdb is unverifiable without DNA. This CDR3 has 15 residues. CDR3 amino acids: CASSGGSGLYNEQFF.

This chain links TRBV12-5 with TRBJ2-7; TCRdb gives TRBD2 as the D gene, but with no DNA this cannot be confirmed. This CDR3 region has 20 residues. From germline, CDR1 is LGHNT and CDR2 FRNRAP. The CDR3: CASGLVRKKEGKRPTYEQYF.

The genes are TRBV6-5 and TRBJ2-3; TCRdb indicates TRBD1, and absent DNA this call remains unverified. Germline-derived CDR1 and CDR2 are MNHEY and SVGAGI. The CDR3 contains 15 residues. The CDR3 sequence: CASSYSGAWKDTQYF.